This TCR beta chain was recorded in a study of cytomegalovirus exposure and HLA in healthy donors. The PCR ran on 60 Vbeta and 13 Jbeta primers. TCRdb's copy holds only in-frame clones and misses some; the assay was immunoSEQ multiplex PCR. The sample gives some 150,000 clones, roughly four fifths of which show up once; about 10% is in the top ten. Despite likely unrecorded immune exposures, the donors were nominally healthy at the time of sampling. Findings and caveats of the study: The records held CMV serostatus as the only immune exposure information. TRBV6-2, TRBV6-3 and other indistinguishable V segments were excluded. The authors later found TCR association rates varying by HLA locus, with DRB1 most and HLA-C fewest.

Trimming took 4 bases from V and 5 from J; bases not matched to a gene: 6. CDR1 SGHRS and CDR2 YFSETQ come from the germline V gene. This CDR3 is 15 amino acids long. Details on this clone: Its specificity is not known.

This chain uses TRBV5-1 with TRBJ1-5, with 10 bases that match TRBD1. The sequence derives from a man between 45 and 60 years old in good health and CMV-seropositive. Material: PBMCs. CDR3 DNA sequence: TGCGCCAGCAGCCTGGACGGGACAGGGGATCAGCCCCAGCATTTT. It translates to CASSLDGTGDQPQHF.